This TCR beta chain is drawn from a study of CD8 T cells in ankylosing spondylitis. Study-level results: A subset of motif variants has previously been described in the synovial fluid and blood of reactive arthritis. Among TCR beta sequences, a motif of eight highly homologous variants appeared characteristic of ankylosing spondylitis blood. Disease-associated clones were CD8+ and fairly uncommon in peripheral blood.

Germline-derived CDR1 and CDR2 are MGHDK and SYGVNS. V was shortened by 4 bases and J by 5 bases, with 12 bases between the two germline ends. The CDR3 has 14 residues. Quantitative 5'-RACE with molecular barcodes was used to make the TCR beta libraries. TCRdb passed the 5' RACE reads through MiXCR, listing each CDR3 protein once. The sample records about 440,000 distinct CDR3 sequences, 15% to 20% being singletons. This clonotype turned up a few times. Its antigen is not known. Input material: blood, either unsorted or a sorted T cell fraction (not recorded which). The sequence was collected from a male donor with ankylosing spondylitis. The J gene is TRBJ2-1, the V gene TRBV25-1; maybe TRBD2 (6 bases). The DNA of the CDR3 is TGTGCCAGCAGTGGCGGCGGGGCTAACAATGAGCAGTTCTTC. It specifies CASSGGGANNEQFF.